A single sample gave rise to the 30 T cell receptor beta chains below, sequenced in a study of low-dose radiotherapy and immunotherapy resistance in tumors. Time point meaning: before trial treatment. With TRAV- and TRBV-specific primers, first-strand cDNA was made, covering the alpha and beta chains. TCRs underwent roughly 19 PCR cycles of amplification with a constant-region primer and V-primer adapter. In TCRdb, the reads were re-called with MiXCR into one record per CDR3 protein. The sample has 80,000 to 95,000 distinct CDR3 sequences, under 10% seen once. Material: PBMCs, obtained before treatment. Source of these receptors: a male donor with prostate cancer.

This clonotype showed up many times. The V gene is TRBV4-3, the J gene TRBJ1-2; no definite D call. CDR3 length: 15 residues. V was trimmed by 0 bases and J by 9 bases, leaving 17 bases between them. The germline CDR1 and CDR2 sequences are LGHNA and YSLEER. CDR3 sequence reads: CASSQDSGVFGSYTF. CDR3 nucleotides: TGCGCCAGCAGCCAAGATTCAGGTGTCTTTGGTAGCTACACCTTC.

This clonotype was seen many times. The CDR3 DNA reads TGTGCCAGCACTCGCAGGGACTCCAGAGCCAAAAACATTCAGTACTTC. Protein sequence: CASTRRDSRAKNIQYF. This sequence joins TRBV28 and TRBJ2-4; possible D gene TRBD2, 6 bases. V was pared by 7 bases and J by 0 bases, with 16 bases between. Germline V CDR1 and CDR2: MDHEN, SYDVKM. This CDR3 has 16 amino acids. The variable domain in full, completed from reference TRBV28 and TRBJ2-4, reads DVKVTQSSRYLVKRTGEKVFLECVQDMDHENMFWYRQDPGLGLRLIYFSYDVKMKEKGDIPEGYSVSREKKERFSLILESASTNQTSMYLCASTRRDSRAKNIQYFGAGTRLSVL.

This clonotype appeared many times. The J gene is TRBJ2-1, the V gene TRBV5-4; D is possibly TRBD2 (5 bases). Deletions cut 3 bases from V and 6 bases from J, with 10 bases between. CDR3 length: 13 amino acids. Germline V gene sequence: CDR1 SGHNT, CDR2 YYREEE (reference sequence). The CDR3 protein is CASSSLEGNEQFF. In DNA form, the CDR3 reads TGTGCCAGCAGCTCCCTTGAGGGCAATGAGCAGTTCTTC.

This clonotype appeared many times. The genes are TRBV20-1 and TRBJ2-2; 9 bases align to TRBD2. The CDR3 contains 14 residues. The V gene's germline CDR1 is DFQATT and CDR2 SNEGSKA (reference sequence). V trimming: 3 bases; J trimming: 7 bases; junction bases outside the gene matches: 6. CDR3 residues: CSARVAGASGELFF. The CDR3 region has the DNA TGCAGTGCTAGGGTAGCGGGAGCTAGCGGGGAGCTGTTTTTT.

In this sample, this clonotype turned up many times. V usage is TRBV20-1 and J usage is TRBJ2-7; D remains unclear. Germline CDR1 DFQATT, CDR2 SNEGSKA (reference sequence). V was pared by 5 bases and J by 3 bases, with 8 bases between. CDR3 length: 11 residues. CDR3 amino acids: CSAAPSYEQYF. The CDR3 DNA is TGCAGTGCTGCCCCAAGCTACGAGCAGTACTTC.

This clonotype has a count of ten or more. The chain has TRBV5-1 and TRBJ2-2; 11 bases line up with TRBD2. V lost 0 bases and J lost 6; bases outside the gene matches: 4. Germline V gene lookup returns CDR1 SGHRS and CDR2 YFSETQ. This CDR3 spans 16 amino acids. CDR3 sequence (DNA): TGCGCCAGCAGCTTGGGACTAGCGGGAATCTCCGGGGAGCTGTTTTTT. It specifies CASSLGLAGISGELFF.

This clonotype was counted many times. The chain employs TRBV6-6 and TRBJ2-7; perhaps TRBD1 as D (5 bases). Trimming removed 4 bases at V and 2 bases at J, with 9 bases between. This CDR3 spans 13 amino acids. The germline CDR1 and CDR2 sequences are MNHNY and SVGAGI (reference sequence). Here the CDR3 reads CASSSGSTYEQYF. As DNA, the CDR3 is TGTGCCAGCAGTTCAGGGTCCACCTACGAGCAGTACTTC.

This clonotype came up many times. V gene TRBV18 combines with J gene TRBJ1-2; tentative D call: TRBD1 (5 bases). The V end lost 4 bases, the J end lost 6 bases, and 9 bases lay between the germline ends. The CDR3 loop spans 12 amino acids. Germline V CDR1 and CDR2: KGHSH, LQKENI. The CDR3 DNA sequence: TGTGCCAGCTCACAGGGGACGGATGGCTACACCTTC. It translates to CASSQGTDGYTF.

This clonotype was observed many times. The chain recombines TRBV25-1 with TRBJ1-5; D is uncertain. This CDR3 is built from 13 residues. V was clipped by 4 bases and J by 4 bases, with 8 bases between them. Germline CDR1 and CDR2: MGHDK and SYGVNS. CDR3 DNA sequence: TGTGCCAGCAGTGGAGGGCAAAATCAGCCCCAGCATTTT. Translation gives CASSGGQNQPQHF.

This clonotype occurred many times. V and J are TRBV28 and TRBJ2-1; 9 bases align to TRBD2. Trimming removed 7 bases from V and 1 base from J; junction bases left unmatched: 14. There are 18 residues in the CDR3. Per germline, CDR1 MDHEN and CDR2 SYDVKM. CDR3 coding DNA: TGTGCCAGCATGGGATATACTAGCGGGTCTGCATCCTACAATGAGCAGTTCTTC. Protein: CASMGYTSGSASYNEQFF.

Ten or more counts support this clonotype. This rearrangement joins TRBV30 to TRBJ2-7; 7 positions match TRBD1. The CDR3 runs 13 residues. J lost 5 bases, V lost 5 bases, and 9 bases had no gene match. Germline CDR1 and CDR2: GTSNPN and SVGIG (reference sequence). The CDR3 here is CAWGRQGIHEQYF. For the CDR3, the DNA is TGTGCCTGGGGGAGACAGGGTATACACGAGCAGTACTTC.

The table lists this clonotype with many counts. The chain couples TRBV11-2 to TRBJ2-4, with 8 bases identical to TRBD1. Looked up from germline, CDR1 is SGHAT and CDR2 is FQNNGV. The CDR3 extends over 17 amino acids. With 5 bases clipped from V and 2 bases from J, the junction kept 11 bases outside the gene matches. CDR3 nucleotide sequence: TGTGCCAGCAGCCCCATCGGACAGGGATCGACCAAAAACATTCAGTACTTC. It yields the protein CASSPIGQGSTKNIQYF.

This clonotype appeared many times. The chain links TRBV29-1 to TRBJ1-1; D is uncertain. Germline lookup yields CDR1 SQVTM and CDR2 ANQGSEA. The V and J ends lost 4 bases and 2 bases respectively, with 11 bases between them. The CDR3 is 13 amino acids. This CDR3 reads CSVVTWANTEAFF. The CDR3, as DNA: TGCAGCGTTGTTACGTGGGCTAACACTGAAGCTTTCTTT.

This clonotype was detected ten times or more. CDR3 in DNA: TGTGCCAGCAGTAAGGGACGGCGGAGGGCTAGCGAGCAGTACTTC. As protein: CASSKGRRRASEQYF. V usage is TRBV28 and J usage is TRBJ2-7, with a weak D call TRBD2 (6 bases). The CDR3 covers 15 residues. Trimming cost V 5 bases and J 6 bases, with 20 bases left between them. The V gene's germline CDR1 is MDHEN and CDR2 SYDVKM.

At least ten counts were recorded for this clonotype. The rearrangement uses TRBV9 and TRBJ1-1; perhaps TRBD1 as D (5 bases). CDR1 is SGDLS, CDR2 YYNGEE, per germline. The CDR3 is made up of 12 amino acids. Trimming removed 3 bases from V and 7 bases from J, with 10 bases in between. In DNA form, the CDR3 reads TGTGCCAGCAGCGCCCGGGACGGTGAAGCTTTCTTT. Protein product: CASSARDGEAFF.

This clonotype was picked up many times. The genes are TRBV4-1 and TRBJ2-4; D remains ambiguous. CDR3 length: 15 amino acids. V gave up 3 bases and J gave up 2 bases, with 11 bases separating them. Germline values: CDR1 MGHRA, CDR2 YSYEKL. The CDR3: CASSQNTVSKNIQYF. In DNA, the CDR3 is TGCGCCAGCAGCCAGAATACTGTATCCAAAAACATTCAGTACTTC.

This clonotype was seen many times. The gene calls are TRBV4-1 and TRBJ2-5; 10 nucleotides agree with TRBD1. The germline V gene encodes CDR1 MGHRA and CDR2 YSYEKL. V lost 3 bases and J lost 5; bases outside the gene matches: 9. The CDR3 sequence is 16 residues long. This chain's CDR3 is CASSHPARDRGETQYF. DNA for the CDR3: TGCGCCAGCAGCCATCCGGCCCGGGACAGGGGCGAGACCCAGTACTTC.

The V and J genes are TRBV5-1 and TRBJ1-1; 12 bases match TRBD1. Germline V gene lookup returns CDR1 SGHRS and CDR2 YFSETQ. The CDR3 is 15 residues long. V gave up 0 bases and J gave up 3 bases; unmatched junction bases: 0. This chain's CDR3 is CASSLGDRGHTEAFF. DNA for the CDR3: TGCGCCAGCAGCTTGGGGGACAGGGGGCACACTGAAGCTTTCTTT.

This clonotype was counted ten times or more. The chain carries TRBV14 and TRBJ2-5; 11 positions match TRBD2. Germline lookup yields CDR1 SGHDN and CDR2 FVKESK. The CDR3 consists of 16 residues. Germline trimming cut 1 base from V and 4 bases from J; bases unmatched to any gene: 5. The DNA for the CDR3 is TGTGCCAGCAGCCAAGTGCGGGGACTAGCGGTAGAGACCCAGTACTTC. This encodes CASSQVRGLAVETQYF.

The table lists this clonotype with many counts. The rearrangement uses TRBV28 and TRBJ2-2; 8 bases are a match to TRBD2. J lost 4 bases, V lost 6 bases, and 13 bases had no gene match. The CDR3 covers 17 residues. Germline CDR1 and CDR2: MDHEN and SYDVKM. The CDR3 DNA reads as TGTGCCAGCAGCCCCGTTTCCGGGAGGGCCGCCACCGGGGAGCTGTTTTTT. Its protein product is CASSPVSGRAATGELFF.

This clonotype occurred many times. The chain carries TRBV4-3 and TRBJ1-4; D is perhaps TRBD1 (5 bases). Germline CDR1 and CDR2: LGHNA and YSLEER. CDR3 length: 16 residues. V shed 8 bases and J shed 4 bases, with 20 bases lying between them. The CDR3 reads CASCPQWGSVNEKLFF. The CDR3 nucleotides read TGCGCCAGCTGCCCCCAGTGGGGGAGCGTTAATGAAAAACTGTTTTTT.

The rearrangement uses TRBV20-1 and TRBJ2-4; D may match TRBD1 or TRBD2 (5 bases each). V was cut by 4 bases and J by 0 bases, with 10 bases left in between. Germline CDR1 and CDR2: DFQATT and SNEGSKA (reference sequence). The CDR3 spans 14 residues. The CDR3 DNA follows: TGCAGTGCTATCGGGGCCGTAGCCAAAAACATTCAGTACTTC. Translation gives CSAIGAVAKNIQYF.

This clonotype showed up many times. CDR3 DNA: TGCAGTGCTCGTTATGGGGCGAAGGAAAAACTGTTTTTT. Translating it yields CSARYGAKEKLFF. The chain has TRBV20-1 and TRBJ1-4; maybe TRBD1 (5 bases). V gave up 5 bases and J gave up 8 bases, with 15 bases separating them. Germline loops: CDR1 DFQATT, CDR2 SNEGSKA (reference sequence). The CDR3 is made up of 13 amino acids.

The table lists this clonotype with many counts. The chain links TRBV19 to TRBJ2-1, with a possible D match to TRBD2 (5 bases). V shed 4 bases and J shed 6 bases, with 10 bases lying between them. Germline assignment: CDR1 LNHDA and CDR2 SQIVND (reference sequence). The CDR3 has 13 residues. The CDR3 nucleotides read TGTGCCAGTAGTAGTACCCGGGGCAATGAGCAGTTCTTC. Protein product: CASSSTRGNEQFF.

This clonotype has ten or more counts. The rearrangement links TRBV20-1 to TRBJ2-1; perhaps TRBD2 as D (6 bases). The CDR3 is made up of 15 amino acids. Trimming cost V 6 bases and J 2 bases, with 17 bases left between them. Germline CDR1 DFQATT, CDR2 SNEGSKA (reference sequence). The CDR3 here is CSAKSGSSAYNEQFF. The CDR3 region has the DNA TGCAGTGCCAAATCCGGGTCTAGCGCCTACAATGAGCAGTTCTTC.

Note on this clonotype: A single base is all that separates this from a far larger clone, so a read error is likely. The chain employs TRBV7-6 and TRBJ2-5; 11 nucleotides match TRBD2. The V gene's germline CDR1 is SGHVS and CDR2 FNYEAQ. The CDR3 consists of 16 residues. The CDR3 protein is CVSSPRSASGRETQYF. CDR3 nucleotides: TGTGTCAGCAGCCCACGGTCGGCTAGCGGGAGGGAGACCCAGTACTTC.

This clonotype was seen ten or more times. The J gene is TRBJ2-1, the V gene TRBV6-2 or TRBV6-3; 7 bases match TRBD2. The CDR3 is made up of 15 amino acids. The J segment lost 2 bases and the V segment lost 2 bases, leaving 3 bases of the junction unmatched. CDR1 is MNHEY, CDR2 SVGEGT, per germline. CDR3 coding DNA: TGTGCCAGCAGTTACGTAGGGAGGGCCTACAATGAGCAGTTCTTC. Translated: CASSYVGRAYNEQFF.

This clonotype came up many times. This sequence joins TRBV2 and TRBJ2-3; 11 bases align to TRBD1. V was pared by 6 bases and J by 4 bases, with 3 bases of the junction left unmatched. Germline CDR1 is SNHLY and CDR2 is FYNNEI. The CDR3 length is 14 residues. This CDR3 reads CASSGQGASDTQYF. The CDR3 DNA reads TGTGCCAGCAGCGGACAGGGGGCGTCAGATACGCAGTATTTT.

The sample holds many counts of this clonotype. This chain uses TRBV28 with TRBJ2-2; D is ambiguous. This CDR3 is built from 12 residues. Germline values: CDR1 MDHEN, CDR2 SYDVKM. V lost 0 bases, J lost 6 bases, and 2 bases lay in between. The CDR3 sequence: CASSLWSGELFF. The CDR3, as DNA: TGTGCCAGCAGTTTATGGTCCGGGGAGCTGTTTTTT.

This clonotype was counted many times. The V gene is TRBV3-1, the J gene TRBJ2-7; 8 bases map to TRBD2. Germline V gene sequence: CDR1 LGHDT, CDR2 YNNKEL (reference sequence). V shed 4 bases and J 4 bases; nucleotides not matched to a gene: 6. There are 14 residues in the CDR3. This chain's CDR3 is CASSPGAGGYEQYF. The CDR3 DNA reads as TGTGCCAGCAGCCCCGGGGCGGGGGGTTACGAGCAGTACTTC.